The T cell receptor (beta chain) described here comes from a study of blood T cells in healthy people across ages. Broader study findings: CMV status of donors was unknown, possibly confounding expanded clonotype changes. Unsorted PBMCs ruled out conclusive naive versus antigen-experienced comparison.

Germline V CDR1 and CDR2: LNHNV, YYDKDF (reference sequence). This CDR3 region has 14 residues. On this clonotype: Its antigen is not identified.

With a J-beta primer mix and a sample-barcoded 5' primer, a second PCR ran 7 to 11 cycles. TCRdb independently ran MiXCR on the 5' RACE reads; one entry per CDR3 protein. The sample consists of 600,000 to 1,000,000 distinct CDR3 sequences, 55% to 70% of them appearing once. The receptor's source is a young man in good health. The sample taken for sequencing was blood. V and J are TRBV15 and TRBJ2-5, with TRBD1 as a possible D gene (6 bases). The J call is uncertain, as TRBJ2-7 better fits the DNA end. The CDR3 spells CATSREDSKYEQYF. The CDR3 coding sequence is TGTGCCACCAGCAGAGAGGACAGCAAGTACGAGCAGTACTTC.